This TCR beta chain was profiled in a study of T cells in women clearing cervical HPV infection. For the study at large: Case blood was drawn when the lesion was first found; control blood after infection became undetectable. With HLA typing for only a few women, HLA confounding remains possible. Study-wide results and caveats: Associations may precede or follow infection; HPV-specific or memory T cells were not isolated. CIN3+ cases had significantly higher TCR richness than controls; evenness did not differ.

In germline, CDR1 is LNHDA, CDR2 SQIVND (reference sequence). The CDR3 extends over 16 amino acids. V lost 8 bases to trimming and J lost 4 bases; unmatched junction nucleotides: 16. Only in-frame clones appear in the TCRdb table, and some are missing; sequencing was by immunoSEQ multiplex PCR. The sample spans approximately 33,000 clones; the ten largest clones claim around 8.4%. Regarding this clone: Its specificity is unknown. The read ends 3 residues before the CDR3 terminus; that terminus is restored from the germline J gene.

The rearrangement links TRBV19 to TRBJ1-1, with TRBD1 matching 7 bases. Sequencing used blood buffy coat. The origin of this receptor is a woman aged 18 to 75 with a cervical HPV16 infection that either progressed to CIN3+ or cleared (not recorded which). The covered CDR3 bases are TGTGCCAGTGGTCCTCCGACAGGGAGTCAGGTCACTGAA. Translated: CASGPPTGSQVTE. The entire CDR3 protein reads CASGPPTGSQVTEAFF. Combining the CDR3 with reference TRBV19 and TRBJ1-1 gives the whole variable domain DGGITQSPKYLFRKEGQNVTLSCEQNLNHDAMYWYRQDPGQGLRLIYYSQIVNDFQKGDIAEGYSVSREKKESFPLTVTSAQKNPTAFYLCASGPPTGSQVTEAFFGQGTRLTVV.